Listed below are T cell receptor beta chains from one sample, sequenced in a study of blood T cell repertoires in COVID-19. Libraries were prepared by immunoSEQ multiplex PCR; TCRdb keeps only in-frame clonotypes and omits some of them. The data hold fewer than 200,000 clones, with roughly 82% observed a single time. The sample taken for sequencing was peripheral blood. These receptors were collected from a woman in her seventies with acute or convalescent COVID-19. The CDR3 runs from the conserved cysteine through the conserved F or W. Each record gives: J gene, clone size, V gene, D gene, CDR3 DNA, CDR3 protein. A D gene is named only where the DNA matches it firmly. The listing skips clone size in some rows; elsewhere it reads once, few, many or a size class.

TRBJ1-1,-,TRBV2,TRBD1,TGTGCCAGCAGACCCGGACAGGGGGCTGCTTTCTTT,CASRPGQGAAFF
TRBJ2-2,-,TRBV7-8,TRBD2,TGTGCCAGCAGACCCGGGACTAGCGGGACCACCGGGGAGCTGTTTTTT,CASRPGTSGTTGELFF
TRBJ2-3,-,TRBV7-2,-,TGTGCCAGCAGCAAACAGGGTGCAGATACGCAGTATTTT,CASSKQGADTQYF
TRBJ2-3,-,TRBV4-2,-,TGTGCCAGCAGCCAAGAATTGCGGGGCAGCACAGATACGCAGTATTTT,CASSQELRGSTDTQYF
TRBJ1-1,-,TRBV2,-,TGTGCCAGCAGTGGGAGTCGGCAGTCGAACACTGAAGCTTTCTTT,CASSGSRQSNTEAFF
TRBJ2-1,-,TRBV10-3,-,TGTGCCATCAGCAGGGATGGGAATGAGCAGTTCTTC,CAISRDGNEQFF
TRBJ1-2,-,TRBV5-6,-,TGTGCCAGCAGCTTACAGGACCCTCGCATCTATGGCTACACCTTC,CASSLQDPRIYGYTF
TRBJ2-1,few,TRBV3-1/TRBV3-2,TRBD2,TGTGCCAGCAGCCAAGAACCGGGACTAGCGGAGAGCTCCTACAATGAGCAGTTCTTC,CASSQEPGLAESSYNEQFF
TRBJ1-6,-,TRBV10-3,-,TGTGCCATCAGTTGGGCCCCGGAAAATTCACCCCTCCACTTT,CAISWAPENSPLHF
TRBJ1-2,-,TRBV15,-,TGTGCCACCAGCAGGTCGCTCGGGACAAACGCCTATGGCTACACCTTC,CATSRSLGTNAYGYTF
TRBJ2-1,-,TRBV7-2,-,TGTGCCAGCAGCTCGGACTATTCCAGTGAGCAGTTCTTC,CASSSDYSSEQFF
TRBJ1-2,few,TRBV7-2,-,TGTGCCAGCAGCTTATTTAGGGGTTATGGCTACACCTTC,CASSLFRGYGYTF